Presented here are 26 T cell receptor beta chains from one specimen sequenced in a study of beta chain features in type 1 diabetes. All of the isolated RNA was reverse transcribed, so expressed TCRB transcripts were sequenced. The table came from immunoSEQ multiplex PCR; TCRdb's copy has only in-frame clones and leaves some out. The sample records 130,000 or so clones, about 10% being singletons. The sequencing sample was made of central memory CD4+ T cells from blood. The receptors shown here come from a man aged 18 to 29 in good health.

The table lists this clone with many counts. The chain couples TRBV18 to TRBJ2-1; no reliable D call. V dropped 3 bases and J dropped 9 bases, with 12 bases sitting between them. Per germline, CDR1 KGHSH and CDR2 LQKENI. The CDR3 is made up of 13 amino acids. In nucleotides, the CDR3 is TGTGCCAGCTCACCGGAGTTGACGGGTGAGCAGTTCTTC. Translated, it gives CASSPELTGEQFF.

There are a few counts of this clone. V is TRBV4-3 and J is TRBJ1-1, with D unresolved. Between the trimmed V and J ends, which lost 0 bases and 0 bases, there was a span of 8 bases. Germline CDR1 reads LGHNA; CDR2 reads YSLEER. This CDR3 is 15 amino acids long. CDR3 residues: CASSQDGRLNTEAFF. CDR3 bases: TGCGCCAGCAGCCAAGACGGCAGGCTGAACACTGAAGCTTTCTTT.

The chain carries TRBV5-1 and TRBJ2-5, with 7 bases matching TRBD2. Germline assignment: CDR1 SGHRS and CDR2 YFSETQ. This CDR3 is built from 15 residues. With V trimmed by 0 bases and J by 3 bases, 5 bases remained unmatched. CDR3 bases: TGCGCCAGCAGCTTGGCGGGGGGTTTAGAAGAGACCCAGTACTTC. Its translation: CASSLAGGLEETQYF.

This clone was seen a handful of times. V gene TRBV11-2 combines with J gene TRBJ1-6; 10 bases map to TRBD1. Unmatched junction bases numbered 6, after V lost 4 bases and J lost 9 bases. This CDR3 is 15 amino acids long. Germline-derived CDR1 and CDR2 are SGHAT and FQNNGV. The CDR3: CASSSLGQGISPLHF. Written as DNA, the CDR3 is TGTGCCAGCAGCTCCCTGGGACAGGGGATTTCACCCCTCCACTTT.

This clone came up a few times. The chain links TRBV7-8 to TRBJ2-5, with D maybe TRBD1 (7 bases). The CDR3 is made up of 15 amino acids. Germline assignment: CDR1 SGHVS and CDR2 FQNEAQ. V was trimmed by 7 bases and J by 5 bases, leaving 20 bases between them. The CDR3 region has the DNA TGTGCCAGCACCTCAACCGGACCAGGGGGGGAGACCCAGTACTTC. Encoded protein: CASTSTGPGGETQYF.

The chain joins TRBV7-9 to TRBJ1-1, with a tentative D call TRBD1 (6 bases). The CDR3 spans 16 residues. Trimming stripped 2 bases from V and 1 base from J, with 14 bases between. The V gene's germline CDR1 is SEHNR and CDR2 FQNEAQ (reference sequence). The CDR3 sequence is CASSLFQLGGNTEAFF. The DNA for the CDR3 is TGTGCCAGCAGCTTATTCCAATTAGGGGGGAACACTGAAGCTTTCTTT. The full variable domain, completed using reference TRBV7-9 and TRBJ1-1, is DTGVSQNPRHKITKRGQNVTFRCDPISEHNRLYWYRQTLGQGPEFLTYFQNEAQLEKSRLLSDRFSAERPKGSFSTLEIQRTEQGDSAMYLCASSLFQLGGNTEAFFGQGTRLTVV.

This clone was detected only a few times. The chain uses TRBV19 and TRBJ2-6, with 9 positions matching TRBD1. J was trimmed by 2 bases and V by 4 bases; bases with no gene match: 9. Germline V gene lookup returns CDR1 LNHDA and CDR2 SQIVND (reference sequence). There are 18 residues in the CDR3. In nucleotides, the CDR3 is TGTGCCAGTAGTAATCCGGGACAGGGAATGACTGGGGCCAACGTCCTGACTTTC. This translates into CASSNPGQGMTGANVLTF.

The rearrangement uses TRBV29-1 and TRBJ2-5; D perhaps matches TRBD2 (5 bases). The V gene's germline CDR1 is SQVTM and CDR2 ANQGSEA. Trimming cost V 6 bases and J 6 bases, with 14 bases left between them. The CDR3 spans 12 residues. Written as DNA, the CDR3 is TGCAGCGTCCGTGAGGGAGTGAAGACCCAGTACTTC. It translates to CSVREGVKTQYF.

The rearrangement uses TRBV4-3 and TRBJ1-3; 8 bases match TRBD1. V trimming: 3 bases; J trimming: 2 bases; junction bases outside the gene matches: 3. The CDR3 consists of 15 residues. The germline V gene encodes CDR1 LGHNA and CDR2 YSLEER. The CDR3, as DNA: TGCGCCAGCAGCCACCAACAGGGGGCTGGAAACACCATATATTTT. As protein: CASSHQQGAGNTIYF.

This rearrangement joins TRBV7-3 to TRBJ2-1; 9 nucleotides line up with TRBD2. The CDR3 is 16 amino acids. Germline CDR1 reads SGHTA; CDR2 reads FQGTGA. V was pared by 5 bases and J by 5 bases, with 10 bases of the junction left unmatched. The CDR3 reads CASSPGGRGGHNEQFF. In DNA, the CDR3 is TGTGCCAGCAGCCCGGGAGGGCGGGGGGGCCACAATGAGCAGTTCTTC.

J is TRBJ2-7 and V is TRBV6-1, with TRBD1 identical over 9 bases. J was trimmed by 0 bases and V by 8 bases; bases with no gene match: 5. CDR1 is MNHNS and CDR2 is SASEGT in the germline V gene. CDR3 length: 14 amino acids. The CDR3 reads CASGGQGSSYEQYF. The DNA of the CDR3 is TGTGCCAGCGGGGGACAGGGAAGCTCCTACGAGCAGTACTTC.

This clone was seen once. The V gene is TRBV7-9, the J gene TRBJ2-1, with TRBD1 matching 12 bases. CDR3 size: 16 residues. CDR1 and CDR2 (germline): SEHNR, FQNEAQ (reference sequence). The ends lost 5 bases at V and 7 bases at J; junction bases unmatched: 9. This CDR3 is CASSTRGTGGWNEQFF. DNA of the CDR3: TGTGCCAGCAGCACCCGGGGGACAGGGGGCTGGAATGAGCAGTTCTTC.

The genes are TRBV5-1 and TRBJ1-2, with TRBD1 matching over 7 bases. The germline gives CDR1 SGHRS, CDR2 YFSETQ. With 2 bases clipped from V and 0 bases from J, the junction kept 1 base outside the gene matches. The CDR3 is 14 residues long. CDR3 amino acids: CASSFQGANYGYTF. Here the CDR3 DNA reads TGCGCCAGCAGCTTCCAGGGGGCTAACTATGGCTACACCTTC.

This clone was counted only a few times. The V gene is TRBV6-6, the J gene TRBJ2-3, with 8 nucleotides matching TRBD2. CDR1 is MNHNY, CDR2 SVGAGI, per germline (reference sequence). CDR3 size: 16 residues. With V trimmed by 4 bases and J by 2 bases, 8 bases remained unmatched. CDR3: CASSSKRGTFTDTQYF. DNA of the CDR3: TGTGCCAGCAGTTCGAAGCGGGGGACTTTCACAGATACGCAGTATTTT.

This clone showed up just a few times. V gene TRBV27 combines with J gene TRBJ1-1; D is uncertain. Germline values: CDR1 MNHEY, CDR2 SMNVEV (reference sequence). Trimming left V 4 bases short and J 0 bases short, with 12 bases between. The CDR3 contains 15 residues. The CDR3 DNA follows: TGTGCCAGCAGTTCCCTCGGAGCTATGAACACTGAAGCTTTCTTT. It yields the protein CASSSLGAMNTEAFF.

The genes are TRBV5-1 and TRBJ2-5, with 9 bases that match TRBD2. J gave up 2 bases and V 3 bases, and 2 bases lay outside the gene matches. The germline gives CDR1 SGHRS, CDR2 YFSETQ. The CDR3 extends over 14 amino acids. The CDR3 protein is CASSSSGVQETQYF. CDR3 nucleotide sequence: TGCGCCAGCAGCTCTAGCGGGGTTCAAGAGACCCAGTACTTC.

V and J are TRBV21-1 and TRBJ2-7; whether TRBD1, the table's D call, matches the DNA was not checked. TRBV21-1 is a pseudogene locus. This CDR3 has 21 amino acids. CDR3 loop: CASSKDNFRSRTGKRSYEQYF. The CDR3 DNA sequence: TGTGCCAGCAGCAAAGATAATTTCCGGTCTCGGACAGGGAAAAGGTCCTACGAGCAGTACTTC.

The chain recombines TRBV11-3 with TRBJ1-2, with 7 bases that match TRBD1. Unmatched junction bases numbered 3, after V lost 5 bases and J lost 6 bases. This CDR3 contains 12 residues. From germline, CDR1 is SGHNT and CDR2 YENEEA. The CDR3 nucleotides read TGTGCCAGCAGCCAGGGACAGAATGGCTACACCTTC. As protein: CASSQGQNGYTF.

Many counts were recorded for this clone. The chain recombines TRBV5-1 with TRBJ2-1; 10 bases fit TRBD2. The CDR3 is 16 residues long. Looked up from germline, CDR1 is SGHRS and CDR2 is YFSETQ. V was pared by 6 bases and J by 8 bases, with 14 bases of the junction left unmatched. The CDR3 sequence is CASNLGPSGGWYEQFF. DNA of the CDR3: TGCGCCAGCAACCTAGGCCCTAGCGGGGGTTGGTATGAGCAGTTCTTC.

The rearrangement joins TRBV4-3 to TRBJ1-4; a weak D match, TRBD1 (6 bases). Germline CDR1 reads LGHNA; CDR2 reads YSLEER. V lost 0 bases to trimming and J lost 7 bases, with 15 bases between them. The CDR3 is 16 residues long. CDR3 nucleotides: TGCGCCAGCAGCCAAGAGGGGGCCCGGACAGTTGAAAAACTGTTTTTT. It encodes CASSQEGARTVEKLFF.

This chain connects TRBV6-5 to TRBJ2-3, with D perhaps TRBD2 (5 bases). Germline V gene sequence: CDR1 MNHEY, CDR2 SVGAGI. The CDR3 runs 12 residues. V was pared by 8 bases and J by 0 bases, with 6 bases between. CDR3 in amino acids: CASGGSTDTQYF. Here the CDR3 DNA reads TGTGCCAGCGGAGGTAGCACAGATACGCAGTATTTT.

This clone was detected only a few times. V and J are TRBV1 and TRBJ2-5; TRBD2, the D gene given by the table, was not confirmed from the DNA. TRBV1 is a documented pseudogene. This CDR3 has 13 amino acids. CDR3 bases: TGCACCAGCAGCCAAGACCCCCGGGAGACCCAGTACTTC. Translating gives CTSSQDPRETQYF.

This clone showed up just a few times. The rearrangement uses TRBV6-5 and TRBJ1-2; tentative D call: TRBD1 (6 bases). Germline CDR1 reads MNHEY; CDR2 reads SVGAGI. This CDR3 comprises 16 residues. V was shortened by 0 bases and J by 4 bases, with 15 bases between the two germline ends. CDR3 protein: CASSYSSLQGSYGYTF. The CDR3 DNA sequence: TGTGCCAGCAGTTACTCTTCACTACAGGGAAGCTATGGCTACACCTTC.

There are a few counts of this clone. The V call is TRBV6-6, the J call TRBJ1-2; D unresolved. CDR1 is MNHNY and CDR2 is SVGAGI in the germline V gene (reference sequence). V was clipped by 2 bases and J by 8 bases, with 18 bases between them. CDR3 size: 15 residues. DNA for the CDR3: TGTGCCAGCAGTTACCTTAGTTACAGTCAAAGGGGCTACACCTTC. Amino acids: CASSYLSYSQRGYTF.

To note about this clone: Different DNA sequences within this sample yield the same CDR3. The CDR3 loop reads CASSLSGQLNTEAFF. The DNA of the CDR3 is TGTGCCAGCAGTTTATCGGGACAGCTGAACACTGAAGCTTTCTTT. The chain links TRBV27 to TRBJ1-1, with 7 positions matching TRBD1. This CDR3 contains 15 residues. After removal of 0 bases from V and 0 bases from J, the junction contained 1 base not matched to a gene. CDR1 MNHEY and CDR2 SMNVEV come from the germline V gene (reference sequence).

The table lists this clone with a few counts. This chain links TRBV6-5 with TRBJ1-2; 11 bases fit TRBD1. Germline CDR1 is MNHEY and CDR2 is SVGAGI. There are 14 residues in the CDR3. With 6 bases clipped from V and 7 bases from J, the junction kept 7 bases outside the gene matches. The CDR3: CASRGQGAYGGYTF. CDR3 DNA sequence: TGTGCCAGCAGAGGACAGGGGGCTTATGGTGGCTACACCTTC.